These 16 T cell receptor beta chains were all obtained from the same sample, sequenced in a study of cytomegalovirus exposure and HLA in healthy donors. PCR employed 60 Vbeta and 13 Jbeta primers. This table comes from immunoSEQ multiplex PCR, and its TCRdb copy is limited to in-frame clones, with some not included. This repertoire shows about 110,000 clones, about 73% found once; its top ten account for 1.3%. Input material: PBMCs. The receptor set was obtained from a woman aged 25-40 years in good health and CMV-seronegative.

The V gene is TRBV20-1, the J gene TRBJ1-1, with unresolved D. The CDR3 covers 10 residues. Germline-derived CDR1 and CDR2 are DFQATT and SNEGSKA (reference sequence). Trimming shortened V by 7 bases and J by 8 bases, and 11 bases separated the two germline ends. In DNA, the CDR3 is TGCAGTGTGTGGAGCCGCGAAGCTTTCTTT. This encodes CSVWSREAFF.

The chain carries TRBV25-1 and TRBJ1-5; D might be TRBD1 (5 bases). With 3 bases removed from V and 6 bases from J, the gap between germline ends came to 15 bases. Per germline, CDR1 MGHDK and CDR2 SYGVNS. The CDR3 covers 15 residues. In DNA, the CDR3 is TGTGCCAGCAGTGACGGCAGGGTACGTGGTCAGCCCCAGCATTTT. It translates to CASSDGRVRGQPQHF.

V usage is TRBV7-9 and J usage is TRBJ1-1; D unresolved. V dropped 1 base and J dropped 2 bases, with 11 bases sitting between them. The CDR3 is 15 residues long. Germline lookup yields CDR1 SEHNR and CDR2 FQNEAQ (reference sequence). The CDR3 region has the DNA TGTGCCAGCAGCTTAGGCAGCAGGTCTAACACTGAAGCTTTCTTT. The encoded protein is CASSLGSRSNTEAFF.

The gene calls are TRBV6-1 and TRBJ2-7; 8 nucleotides align to TRBD2. V trimming: 8 bases; J trimming: 3 bases; junction bases outside the gene matches: 3. This CDR3 is 12 amino acids long. CDR1 and CDR2 (germline): MNHNS, SASEGT. CDR3 nucleotides: TGTGCCAGCGGACGGGGGGGCTACGAGCAGTACTTC. Its translation: CASGRGGYEQYF.

The genes are TRBV6-5 and TRBJ1-5; D unresolved. Germline V gene data show CDR1 as MNHEY and CDR2 as SVGAGI. V lost 6 bases and J lost 6, with 15 bases in between. The CDR3 is 14 residues long. Here the CDR3 reads CASRPLTGIQPQHF. The CDR3 region has the DNA TGTGCCAGCAGGCCCCTTACGGGTATTCAGCCCCAGCATTTT.

V gene TRBV6-1 combines with J gene TRBJ2-7; TRBD1 matches 8 bases. V shed 8 bases and J 0 bases; nucleotides not matched to a gene: 6. The germline V gene encodes CDR1 MNHNS and CDR2 SASEGT. This CDR3 is 14 amino acids long. The CDR3 bases are TGTGCCAGCCGGGACAGGTTTGGCTCCTACGAGCAGTACTTC. Translation gives CASRDRFGSYEQYF.

As to this clone: Compared with germline, one end of the junction differs, possibly owing to a read error. The chain combines TRBV30 with TRBJ2-7; D call uncertain. This CDR3 comprises 13 residues. Germline V gene lookup returns CDR1 GTSNPN and CDR2 SVGIG (reference sequence). CDR3: CAWRYKSGYEQCF. For the CDR3, the DNA is TGTGCCTGGAGGTACAAGTCCGGGTACGAGCAGTGCTTC.

The rearrangement links TRBV7-8 to TRBJ2-7, with TRBD2 matching 10 bases. The junction had 1 base not matched to a gene; V was cut back by 3 bases and J by 2 bases. CDR1 and CDR2 from the germline V gene are SGHVS and FQNEAQ. The CDR3 is 14 residues long. In nucleotides, the CDR3 is TGTGCCAGCAGCTTGAGCGGGGGGGCCTACGAGCAGTACTTC. Its protein is CASSLSGGAYEQYF.

V gene TRBV10-3 combines with J gene TRBJ2-7; maybe TRBD2 (5 bases). CDR1 and CDR2 (germline): ENHRY, SYGVKD. This CDR3 has 13 residues. Trimming cost V 10 bases and J 2 bases, with 15 bases left between them. In nucleotides, the CDR3 is TGTGCCAGCGGGTCTGGCTCCACCTACGAGCAGTACTTC. Translating gives CASGSGSTYEQYF.

The V call is TRBV4-1, the J call TRBJ1-2, with TRBD1 matching over 10 bases. In germline, CDR1 is MGHRA, CDR2 YSYEKL. The CDR3 consists of 14 residues. Trimming removed 4 bases from V and 4 bases from J; junction bases left unmatched: 3. The DNA of the CDR3 is TGCGCCAGCAGCCCAGGACAGGGGGGCTATGGCTACACCTTC. This sequence encodes CASSPGQGGYGYTF.

This chain links TRBV5-1 with TRBJ2-1; D not certain. The CDR3 runs to 15 residues. Germline V gene sequence: CDR1 SGHRS, CDR2 YFSETQ. The ends were cut back, 4 bases at V and 2 bases at J, with 13 bases in the middle. In nucleotides, the CDR3 is TGCGCCAGCAGCCTCCCAACACAAGCCTACAATGAGCAGTTCTTC. Its protein product is CASSLPTQAYNEQFF.

The chain couples TRBV2 to TRBJ1-2; weak D call: TRBD1 (5 bases). The CDR3 covers 14 residues. Between the trimmed V and J ends, which lost 9 bases and 3 bases, there was a span of 17 bases. Germline V gene lookup returns CDR1 SNHLY and CDR2 FYNNEI. The CDR3 loop reads CARGGTKADYGYTF. CDR3 DNA: TGTGCCAGGGGGGGGACCAAGGCGGACTATGGCTACACCTTC. Combining the CDR3 with reference TRBV2 and TRBJ1-2 gives the whole variable domain EPEVTQTPSHQVTQMGQEVILRCVPISNHLYFYWYRQILGQKVEFLVSFYNNEISEKSEIFDDQFSVERPDGSNFTLKIRSTKLEDSAMYFCARGGTKADYGYTFGSGTRLTVV.

This chain uses TRBV4-3 with TRBJ2-1; TRBD2 is a possible D gene (5 bases). Germline V lookup: CDR1 LGHNA, CDR2 YSLEER. The germline V and J ends were trimmed by 1 base and 6 bases, with 10 bases remaining between them. The CDR3 is made up of 14 amino acids. The CDR3 region has the DNA TGCGCCAGCAGCCAAGGTAGTCTAGCCAATGAGCAGTTCTTC. Translated: CASSQGSLANEQFF.

V and J are TRBV5-1 and TRBJ2-7; D ambiguous. The CDR3 is 13 residues long. Trimming removed 2 bases from V and 2 bases from J, with 8 bases in between. Germline lookup yields CDR1 SGHRS and CDR2 YFSETQ. This chain's CDR3 is CASSFKATYEQYF. DNA of the CDR3: TGCGCCAGCAGCTTTAAAGCCACCTACGAGCAGTACTTC.

The rearrangement joins TRBV6-5 to TRBJ2-7; TRBD1 agrees at 8 bases. CDR1 is MNHEY and CDR2 is SVGAGI in the germline V gene. The V segment lost 0 bases and the J segment 7 bases; nucleotides outside the gene matches: 8. The CDR3 has 15 residues. The CDR3 DNA reads TGTGCCAGCAGTTACTCCGGGACCAGGGGGCTAGAGCAGTACTTC. Its translation: CASSYSGTRGLEQYF.

The chain couples TRBV7-9 to TRBJ2-7, with 7 bases aligning to TRBD1. CDR3 length equals 15 residues. V shed 5 bases, J shed 0 bases, and the junction held 7 bases outside the gene matches. Germline values: CDR1 SEHNR, CDR2 FQNEAQ (reference sequence). The CDR3 nucleotides read TGTGCCAGCAGCCCCAGGACAGGTTACTCCTACGAGCAGTACTTC. It encodes CASSPRTGYSYEQYF.